This T cell receptor beta chain appears in the sequencing data of a study of blood T cell repertoires in COVID-19 (dated by TCRdb to about 2020). Context from the whole study: Samples from collaborators originated in the United States, Italy and Spain and spanned both the acute and convalescent phases of COVID-19. The material from the prospective study consisted of cDNA or gDNA derived from T cells, B-cell-depleted T cells, or PBMCs. The dataset comprised deeply sampled blood TCRbeta repertoires from subjects exposed to, actively infected with, or recovered from COVID-19. The repertoires were made available in a free public database intended to serve as a resource for research on the immune response to SARS-CoV-2. Samples were obtained from the ongoing ImmuneRACE study (first 160 participants) and from roughly 1,300 subjects provided by 6 global collaborators. A de-identified subject ID, COVID-19 status, age in years and sex were almost always included in the sample metadata. HLA class I and class II types, where available, came from metadata supplied by the sample provider rather than from assay-based typing.

The CDR3 sequence holds 16 residues, the cysteine and phenylalanine included. Solely the CDR3 DNA is kept, with 48 bases framed from the first base. V drops 9 bases and J drops 0 bases, leaving 20 bases in between. Sequences LNHDA (CDR1) and SQIVND (CDR2) are obtained from the germline V gene (reference sequence). Broader findings and caveats from the paper: How much clinical and demographic metadata was included differed by source and by participant, and the metadata was provided uncurated.

Each collaborating institution followed its own protocols to collect whole blood in K2EDTA tubes. Collaborator samples were shipped for TCRbeta analysis as frozen whole blood, isolated PBMCs, or DNA extracted from either sample type. TCRbeta CDR3 regions were amplified from genomic DNA by means of the immunoSEQ Assay, a bias-controlled multiplex PCR. The source study handled its data this way. Nucleated cell counts per sample were estimated from amplification of reference gene primers within the assay. To quantify the absolute abundance of each unique TCRbeta CDR3 rearrangement, sequence reads were collapsed and filtered. Productive Simpson clonality was computed per sample as the square root of Simpson's diversity index over productive rearrangements. The immuneACCESS repertoire file appears here via TCRdb, limited to in-frame rearrangements. These files lack a portion of the clones; in checked studies, under half of the deficit traces to unresolved V genes, and the cause of the others is not known. V, J and clone size are taken as reported in that table, and D and trimming were inferred from the DNA itself. This sample has fewer than 200,000 clones in its table, and over 60% of those were observed once. The biggest ten clones account for around 8.1% of the sample.

Regarding this clone: What this receptor recognizes is not known. Per-base quality was not reported, and no clone a single base away is much larger than it.

Sequencing was done on a sample of peripheral blood. This receptor was obtained from a man between 60 and 70 years old with acute or convalescent COVID-19. Recombination joined TRBV19 with TRBJ1-2; no D segment can be confidently identified. At the DNA level, the sequence is TGTGCCAGCTCCAAAAAATGGGCAGAGCCTAACTATGGCTACACCTTC. It codes for CASSKKWAEPNYGYTF.